The TCR beta chain described here comes from a study of cytomegalovirus exposure and HLA in healthy donors. Only in-frame clones appear in the TCRdb table, and some are missing; sequencing was by immunoSEQ multiplex PCR. The repertoire holds roughly 310,000 clones, with around 90% as singletons. Germline V CDR1 and CDR2: MNHEY, SVGAGI. Between the trimmed V and J ends, which lost 6 bases and 1 base, there was a span of 9 bases. This CDR3 has 13 amino acids. The TCR comes from a man younger than 45 in good health and CMV-seronegative. Sequenced material: PBMCs. The chain uses TRBV6-5 and TRBJ1-1; TRBD1 might be the D (6 bases). Written as DNA, the CDR3 is TGTGCCAGCAGCCGGGGACAGAACACTGAAGCTTTCTTT. Its protein is CASSRGQNTEAFF.